One sample yielded the 21 T cell receptor beta chains listed below, sequenced in a study of T cell repertoires in cytomegalovirus infection. TCRdb used MiXCR to reprocess the reads, holding one entry per CDR3 protein. The sample holds some 920,000 distinct CDR3 sequences, under 40% seen once. Which antigens these TCRs recognize remains unknown. The input for sequencing was cultured CD8+ T cells from PBMCs, taken from culture after CMV antigen stimulation. All receptors derive from a human donor in good health (CMV status not recorded). Some clones in this sample may be carry-over from other donors' samples.

This clonotype was observed a few times. V usage is TRBV6-2 or TRBV6-3 and J usage is TRBJ2-3; 14 nucleotides line up with TRBD2. The CDR3 extends over 17 amino acids. The ends lost 5 bases at V and 2 bases at J; junction bases unmatched: 6. Germline CDR1 MNHEY, CDR2 SVGEGT. CDR3 in amino acids: CASSTGLAGEHTDTQYF. CDR3 nucleotide sequence: TGTGCCAGCAGTACGGGACTAGCGGGGGAACACACAGATACGCAGTATTTT.

The chain couples TRBV7-8 to TRBJ2-5; tentatively, D is TRBD2 (6 bases). The germline V gene encodes CDR1 SGHVS and CDR2 FQNEAQ. CDR3 length equals 16 residues. Trimming shortened V by 1 base and J by 5 bases, and 17 bases separated the two germline ends. The DNA of the CDR3 is TGTGCCAGCAGCTTAGGGGGGAGACTAGTTGGGGAGACCCAGTACTTC. It yields the protein CASSLGGRLVGETQYF. The variable domain in full, with the rest retrieved from reference TRBV7-8 and TRBJ2-5, is GAGVSQSPRYKVAKRGQDVALRCDPISGHVSLFWYQQALGQGPEFLTYFQNEAQLDKSGLPSDRFFAERPEGSVSTLKIQRTQQEDSAVYLCASSLGGRLVGETQYFGPGTRLLVL.

This clonotype was seen more than once but under ten times. The J gene is TRBJ2-7, the V gene TRBV4-1; the D call may be TRBD1 or TRBD2 (6 bases each). CDR1 MGHRA and CDR2 YSYEKL come from the germline V gene. V lost 0 bases, J lost 5 bases, and 8 bases lay in between. CDR3 size: 13 residues. The CDR3 here is CASSQEGGNEQYF. The CDR3 DNA reads TGCGCCAGCAGCCAAGAAGGGGGGAACGAGCAGTACTTC.

This clonotype was detected a few times. This chain joins TRBV7-2 and TRBJ2-3; TRBD2 might be the D (5 bases). CDR1 SGHTA and CDR2 FQGNSA come from the germline V gene. The CDR3 has 15 residues. The V gene lost 2 bases and the J gene lost 5 bases, with 14 bases spanning the gap. The CDR3: CASSLKPPGGDTQYF. CDR3 nucleotide sequence: TGTGCCAGCAGCTTAAAACCCCCCGGAGGAGATACGCAGTATTTT.

Of note for this clonotype: The CDR3 carries no conserved terminal phenylalanine or tryptophan, so it likely arises from a read error. It is unclear where the CDR3 begins or ends on the DNA, so no DNA is shown, and the CDR3 is as TCRdb lists it. V is TRBV2 and J is TRBJ2-7; whether TRBD1, the table's D call, matches the DNA was not checked. A total of 13 residues make up the CDR3, ends included. Germline V CDR1 and CDR2: SNHLY, FYNNEI. CDR3: CASSGPGTGGETI.

This clonotype was found once. The chain couples TRBV4-3 to TRBJ2-1; 10 bases are a match to TRBD2. J was trimmed by 0 bases and V by 4 bases; bases with no gene match: 6. Germline CDR1 and CDR2: LGHNA and YSLEER. The CDR3 runs to 17 residues. CDR3 residues: CASSPSGGLASYNEQFF. CDR3 nucleotide sequence: TGCGCCAGCAGCCCTAGCGGGGGCCTCGCCTCCTACAATGAGCAGTTCTTC.

This sequence joins TRBV10-3 and TRBJ2-7; 10 bases fit TRBD2. Germline V gene data show CDR1 as ENHRY and CDR2 as SYGVKD. V shed 10 bases and J 3 bases; nucleotides not matched to a gene: 9. The CDR3 is 14 residues long. The CDR3 loop reads CATKLAGRYYEQYF. CDR3 DNA sequence: TGTGCCACGAAACTAGCGGGGAGATACTACGAGCAGTACTTC.

Only a few counts were recorded for this clonotype. This chain uses TRBV6-2 or TRBV6-3 with TRBJ2-3; TRBD2 matches at 9 bases. The CDR3 consists of 16 residues. Germline assignment: CDR1 MNHEY and CDR2 SVGEGT. With 2 bases clipped from V and 1 base from J, the junction kept 4 bases outside the gene matches. CDR3 in DNA: TGTGCCAGCAGTTACATGGCTAGCGGGGGCACAGATACGCAGTATTTT. Its protein product is CASSYMASGGTDTQYF.

Many counts were recorded for this clonotype. J is TRBJ1-2 and V is TRBV9, with D possibly being TRBD1 (5 bases). The CDR3 runs to 18 residues. Germline V gene sequence: CDR1 SGDLS, CDR2 YYNGEE. Trimming left V 3 bases short and J 2 bases short, with 23 bases between. CDR3 residues: CASSGEYRASGTNYGYTF. The CDR3 DNA reads as TGTGCCAGCAGCGGAGAGTACCGGGCATCAGGGACCAACTATGGCTACACCTTC.

This clonotype was picked up a small number of times. CDR3 in DNA: TGTGCCAGTAGCTTGACAGGGGGCAGTTGGTTTACTTCGGGCTACACCTTC. Protein sequence: CASSLTGGSWFTSGYTF. The genes are TRBV19 and TRBJ1-2, with 10 bases aligning to TRBD1. J was trimmed by 8 bases and V by 6 bases; bases with no gene match: 18. This CDR3 spans 17 amino acids. The V gene's germline CDR1 is LNHDA and CDR2 SQIVND (reference sequence). Full variable domain (missing parts from reference TRBV19 and TRBJ1-2): DGGITQSPKYLFRKEGQNVTLSCEQNLNHDAMYWYRQDPGQGLRLIYYSQIVNDFQKGDIAEGYSVSREKKESFPLTVTSAQKNPTAFYLCASSLTGGSWFTSGYTFGSGTRLTVV.

The genes are TRBV7-6 and TRBJ2-7; TRBD1 might be the D (5 bases). Germline CDR1 is SGHVS and CDR2 is FNYEAQ. This CDR3 comprises 13 residues. CDR3 in amino acids: CASSLGPSYGQYV. The CDR3 nucleotides read TGTGCCAGCAGCTTGGGGCCCTCCTACGGGCAGTACGTC.

This clonotype came up a few times. The chain uses TRBV19 and TRBJ2-5; the match to TRBD1 covers 7 bases. The length of the CDR3 is 15 residues. Per germline, CDR1 LNHDA and CDR2 SQIVND (reference sequence). V trimming: 5 bases; J trimming: 1 base; junction bases outside the gene matches: 7. This chain's CDR3 is CASSPRWDSQETQYF. CDR3 bases: TGTGCCAGTAGTCCCCGGTGGGACAGCCAAGAGACCCAGTACTTC.

This clonotype was seen at least ten times. The chain joins TRBV7-8 to TRBJ2-5, with TRBD2 identical over 7 bases. Germline V CDR1 and CDR2: SGHVS, FQNEAQ. There are 15 residues in the CDR3. Germline trimming cut 6 bases from V and 4 bases from J; bases unmatched to any gene: 11. The CDR3 loop reads CASRPRGVVTETQYF. In DNA, the CDR3 is TGTGCCAGCAGACCTCGGGGGGTTGTGACAGAGACCCAGTACTTC.

This clonotype was picked up a small number of times. The chain links TRBV4-1 to TRBJ2-5; no clear D gene. CDR1 MGHRA and CDR2 YSYEKL come from the germline V gene. V lost 5 bases, J lost 1 base, and 11 bases lay in between. The CDR3 extends over 14 amino acids. The CDR3 DNA reads TGCGCCAGCAGCACCCTAGGAACCCAAGAGACCCAGTACTTC. Protein product: CASSTLGTQETQYF.

The V gene is TRBV6-2 or TRBV6-3, the J gene TRBJ1-5; no reliable D call. The CDR3 runs to 13 residues. Germline-derived CDR1 and CDR2 are MNHEY and SVGEGT. Trimming shortened V by 8 bases and J by 0 bases, and 8 bases separated the two germline ends. CDR3 region: CASGLHSNQPQHF. The CDR3 nucleotides are TGTGCCAGCGGGCTCCATAGCAATCAGCCCCAGCATTTT.

The table lists this clonotype with a few counts. This rearrangement joins TRBV12-3 or TRBV12-4 to TRBJ2-3; 10 bases map to TRBD1. The CDR3 covers 16 residues. J lost 6 bases, V lost 5 bases, and 11 bases had no gene match. The CDR3 sequence: CASSRSRQGARDTQYF. The DNA for the CDR3 is TGTGCCAGCAGTCGGTCGCGACAGGGGGCTAGGGATACGCAGTATTTT.

This clonotype was counted only a few times. The CDR3 nucleotides read TGTGCCAGCAGCTTACCACGGACATTCACTGAAGCTTTCTTT. Amino acid sequence: CASSLPRTFTEAFF. The chain links TRBV11-1 to TRBJ1-1, with D perhaps matching TRBD1 (5 bases). The CDR3 loop spans 14 amino acids. CDR1 and CDR2 (germline): SGHAT, FQDESV (reference sequence). V lost 2 bases and J 4 bases, leaving 11 bases between the germline ends.

This sequence joins TRBV7-9 and TRBJ2-3; TRBD2 matches at 8 bases. Germline V gene sequence: CDR1 SEHNR, CDR2 FQNEAQ (reference sequence). CDR3 length: 15 residues. The V gene end was trimmed by 5 bases and the J gene end by 4 bases; junction bases not matched to a gene: 8. The DNA for the CDR3 is TGTGCCAGCAGCCCCCGGGGGGGGCCCTCAGATACGCAGTATTTT. It specifies CASSPRGGPSDTQYF. Together with reference TRBV7-9 and TRBJ2-3, the CDR3 gives the full variable domain: DTGVSQNPRHKITKRGQNVTFRCDPISEHNRLYWYRQTLGQGPEFLTYFQNEAQLEKSRLLSDRFSAERPKGSFSTLEIQRTEQGDSAMYLCASSPRGGPSDTQYFGPGTRLTVL.

This clonotype was seen more than once but under ten times. The chain has TRBV7-9 and TRBJ2-7, with D maybe TRBD2 (5 bases). V shed 3 bases and J shed 3 bases, with 12 bases lying between them. The V gene's germline CDR1 is SEHNR and CDR2 FQNEAQ (reference sequence). The CDR3 covers 14 residues. In nucleotides, the CDR3 is TGTGCCAGCAGCTTTGAGCGGATTATCTACGAGCAGTACTTC. Translated: CASSFERIIYEQYF.

This clonotype was recorded a few times. The chain employs TRBV7-9 and TRBJ2-7, with D tentatively TRBD1 (5 bases). The CDR3 is 14 amino acids. CDR1 and CDR2 from the germline V gene are SEHNR and FQNEAQ (reference sequence). The V end lost 3 bases, the J end lost 0 bases, and 9 bases lay between the germline ends. The CDR3 sequence: CASSFAGSSYEQYV. DNA of the CDR3: TGTGCCAGCAGCTTCGCAGGGTCCTCCTACGAGCAGTACGTC.

CDR3 sequence reads: CASSDTYDEQFF. DNA of the CDR3: TGTGCCAGCAGTGACACCTATGATGAGCAGTTCTTC. The gene calls are TRBV6-1 and TRBJ2-1; D gene unclear. V was pared by 3 bases and J by 8 bases, with 8 bases between. The CDR3 has 12 residues. CDR1 MNHNS and CDR2 SASEGT come from the germline V gene.